This T cell receptor (beta chain) originates from a study of T cell repertoires in cytomegalovirus infection. On the study more broadly: CMV infection and matching HLA type were both indicated by public TCR beta signatures.

MiXCR, applied by TCRdb to the reads, yields one record per CDR3 protein. The sample includes about 250,000 distinct CDR3 sequences, around 15% of them seen just once. Trimming removed 5 bases from V and 1 base from J, with 9 bases in between. The germline CDR1 and CDR2 sequences are SGDLS and YYNGEE. There are 13 residues in the CDR3. The sequenced sample consisted of CD8+ T cells from PBMCs. This sequence originates from a human donor in good health (CMV status not recorded). Some clones in this sample may be carry-over from other donors' samples. The chain has TRBV9 and TRBJ1-1; maybe TRBD1 (5 bases). The CDR3 nucleotides are TGTGCCAGCAGTCAGGGCGCGAACACTGAAGCTTTCTTT. Encoded protein: CASSQGANTEAFF.